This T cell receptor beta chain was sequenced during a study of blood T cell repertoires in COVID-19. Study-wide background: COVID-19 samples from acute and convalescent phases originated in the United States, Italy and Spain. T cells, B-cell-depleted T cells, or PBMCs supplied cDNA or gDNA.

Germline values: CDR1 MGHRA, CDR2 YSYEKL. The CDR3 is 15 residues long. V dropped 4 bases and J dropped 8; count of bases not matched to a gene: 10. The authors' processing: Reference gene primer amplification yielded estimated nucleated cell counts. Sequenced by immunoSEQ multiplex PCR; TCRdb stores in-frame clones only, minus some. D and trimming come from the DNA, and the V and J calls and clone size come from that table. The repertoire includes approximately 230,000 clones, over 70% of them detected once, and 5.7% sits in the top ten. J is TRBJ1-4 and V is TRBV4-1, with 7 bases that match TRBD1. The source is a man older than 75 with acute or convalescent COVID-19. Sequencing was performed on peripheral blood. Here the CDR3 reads CASSPGTAAGEKLFF. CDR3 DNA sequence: TGCGCCAGCAGCCCGGGGACAGCGGCGGGGGAAAAACTGTTTTTT.